Below, one T cell receptor beta chain is given with its context. The antigen remains undetermined. This sample is drawn from a study of T cell responses to AZD1222 COVID-19 vaccine. Study observations and caveats: White British ancestry dominated among donors, who included more females, and clonal diversity was possibly underestimated.

Sequencing was performed with immunoSEQ multiplex PCR; in TCRdb, only in-frame clones are kept and a portion is missing. Here the sample spans roughly 200,000 clones, roughly 92% being singletons. The CDR3 is 14 amino acids. Trimming removed 5 bases from V and 6 bases from J; junction bases left unmatched: 9. Germline loops: CDR1 SGHTA, CDR2 FQGNSA. The TCR sequence derives from an adult in good health. The V gene is TRBV7-2, the J gene TRBJ1-1; 7 bases match TRBD1. This sample comprised peripheral blood, obtained on day 0 of AZD1222 vaccination. This chain's CDR3 is CASSPRQGVSEAFF. Here the CDR3 DNA reads TGTGCCAGCAGCCCCCGACAGGGCGTCTCTGAAGCTTTCTTT.